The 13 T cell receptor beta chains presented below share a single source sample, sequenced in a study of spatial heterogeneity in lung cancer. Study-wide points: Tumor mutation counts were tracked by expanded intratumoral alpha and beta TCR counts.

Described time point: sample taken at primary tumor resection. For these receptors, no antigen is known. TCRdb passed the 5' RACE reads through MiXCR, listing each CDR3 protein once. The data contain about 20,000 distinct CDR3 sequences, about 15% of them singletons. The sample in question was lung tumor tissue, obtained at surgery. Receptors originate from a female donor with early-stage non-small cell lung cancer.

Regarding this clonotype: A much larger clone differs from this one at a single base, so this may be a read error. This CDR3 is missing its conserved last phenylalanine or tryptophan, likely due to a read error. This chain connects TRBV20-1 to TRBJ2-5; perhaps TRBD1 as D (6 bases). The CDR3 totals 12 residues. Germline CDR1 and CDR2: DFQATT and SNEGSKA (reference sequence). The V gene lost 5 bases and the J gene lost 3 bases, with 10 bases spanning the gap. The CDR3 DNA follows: TGCAGTGCTGAACAGGGAGAAGAGACCCAGTACTTA. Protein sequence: CSAEQGEETQYL.

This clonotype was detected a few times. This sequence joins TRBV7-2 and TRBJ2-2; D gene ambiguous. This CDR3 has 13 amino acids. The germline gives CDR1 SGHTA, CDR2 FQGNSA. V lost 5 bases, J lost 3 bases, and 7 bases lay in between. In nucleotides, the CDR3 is TGTGCCAGCAGCCGAGAACACACCGGGGAGCTGTTTTTT. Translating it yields CASSREHTGELFF.

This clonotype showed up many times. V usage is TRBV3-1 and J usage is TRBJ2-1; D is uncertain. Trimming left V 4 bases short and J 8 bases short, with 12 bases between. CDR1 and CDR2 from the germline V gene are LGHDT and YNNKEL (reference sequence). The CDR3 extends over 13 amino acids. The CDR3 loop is CASSRPDVDEQFF. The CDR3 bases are TGTGCCAGCAGCCGCCCGGATGTCGATGAGCAGTTCTTC.

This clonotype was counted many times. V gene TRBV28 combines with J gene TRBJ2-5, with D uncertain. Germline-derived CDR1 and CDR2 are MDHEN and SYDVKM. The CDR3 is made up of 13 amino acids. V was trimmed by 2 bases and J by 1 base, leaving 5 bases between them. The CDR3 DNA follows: TGTGCCAGCAGTTTAGTGGCCCAAGAGACCCAGTACTTC. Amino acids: CASSLVAQETQYF. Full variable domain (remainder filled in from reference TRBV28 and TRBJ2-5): DVKVTQSSRYLVKRTGEKVFLECVQDMDHENMFWYRQDPGLGLRLIYFSYDVKMKEKGDIPEGYSVSREKKERFSLILESASTNQTSMYLCASSLVAQETQYFGPGTRLLVL.

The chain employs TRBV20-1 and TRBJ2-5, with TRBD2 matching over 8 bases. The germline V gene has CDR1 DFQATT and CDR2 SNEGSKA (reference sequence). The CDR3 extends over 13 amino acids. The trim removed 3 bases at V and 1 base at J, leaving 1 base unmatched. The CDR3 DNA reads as TGCAGTGCTAGGGGGACTAGCCAAGAGACCCAGTACTTC. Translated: CSARGTSQETQYF.

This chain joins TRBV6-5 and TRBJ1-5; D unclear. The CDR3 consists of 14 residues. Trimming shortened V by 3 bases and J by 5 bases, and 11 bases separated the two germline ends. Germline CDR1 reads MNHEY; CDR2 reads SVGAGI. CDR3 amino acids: CASSYSGRHQPQHF. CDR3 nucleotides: TGTGCCAGCAGTTATTCCGGACGGCATCAGCCCCAGCATTTT.

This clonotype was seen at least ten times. The CDR3 sequence: CASSLFLEETQYF. The CDR3 DNA reads TGCGCCAGCAGCTTGTTCCTAGAAGAGACCCAGTACTTC. This chain links TRBV5-1 with TRBJ2-5, with D unclear. The CDR3 is 13 amino acids. Germline V gene data show CDR1 as SGHRS and CDR2 as YFSETQ. V lost 1 base, J lost 3 bases, and 7 bases lay in between.

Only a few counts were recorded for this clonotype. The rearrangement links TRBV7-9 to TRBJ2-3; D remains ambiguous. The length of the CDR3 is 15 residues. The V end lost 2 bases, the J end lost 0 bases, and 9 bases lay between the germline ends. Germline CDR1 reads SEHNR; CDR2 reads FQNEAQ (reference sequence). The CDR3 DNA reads TGTGCCAGCAGCTTACGTGAGACTAGCACAGATACGCAGTATTTT. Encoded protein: CASSLRETSTDTQYF.

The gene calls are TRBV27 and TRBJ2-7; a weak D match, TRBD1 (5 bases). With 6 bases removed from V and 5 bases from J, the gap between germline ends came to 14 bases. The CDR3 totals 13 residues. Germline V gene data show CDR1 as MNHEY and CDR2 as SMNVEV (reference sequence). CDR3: CASSGPGHHEQYF. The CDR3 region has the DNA TGTGCCAGCAGCGGTCCAGGGCACCACGAGCAGTACTTC.

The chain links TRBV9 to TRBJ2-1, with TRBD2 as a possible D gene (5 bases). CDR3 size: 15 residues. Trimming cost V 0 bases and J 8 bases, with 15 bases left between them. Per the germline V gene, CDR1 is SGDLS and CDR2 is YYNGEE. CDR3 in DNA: TGTGCCAGCAGCGTAGTCCCGGGGAGAACTTATGAGCAGTTCTTC. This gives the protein CASSVVPGRTYEQFF.

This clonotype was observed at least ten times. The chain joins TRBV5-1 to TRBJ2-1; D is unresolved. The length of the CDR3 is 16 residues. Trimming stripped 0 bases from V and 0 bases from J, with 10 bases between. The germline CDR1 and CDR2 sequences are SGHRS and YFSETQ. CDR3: CASSLVAASSYNEQFF. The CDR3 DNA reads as TGCGCCAGCAGCTTGGTCGCCGCAAGCTCCTACAATGAGCAGTTCTTC.

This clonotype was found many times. CDR3 sequence (DNA): TGTGCCATCAAGCCTAGCGGGGCCTACGAGCAGTACTTC. Protein: CAIKPSGAYEQYF. This chain links TRBV10-3 with TRBJ2-7, with 9 positions matching TRBD2. The germline gives CDR1 ENHRY, CDR2 SYGVKD. With V trimmed by 7 bases and J by 2 bases, 3 bases remained unmatched. CDR3 length: 13 amino acids.

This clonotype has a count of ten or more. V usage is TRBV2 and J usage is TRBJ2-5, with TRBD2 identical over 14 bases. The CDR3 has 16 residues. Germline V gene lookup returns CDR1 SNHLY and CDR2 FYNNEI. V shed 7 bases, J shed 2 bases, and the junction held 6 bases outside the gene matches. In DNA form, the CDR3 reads TGTGCCAGCACCGATAGGACTAGCGGGAGGCAAGAGACCCAGTACTTC. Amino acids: CASTDRTSGRQETQYF.